These 11 T cell receptor beta chains came from one sample sequenced in a study of blood T cell repertoires in COVID-19. Sequencing used immunoSEQ multiplex PCR; TCRdb keeps in-frame clones, though not all of them. The sample holds about 210,000 clones; roughly 79% are singletons and the top ten take more than 8.5%. Material for sequencing was PBMCs or T cells enriched from blood (not recorded which). The receptor source for this set is a woman in her forties or fifties with acute COVID-19.

This chain links TRBV18 with TRBJ2-1; 11 nucleotides align to TRBD2. The CDR3 consists of 15 residues. V lost 7 bases to trimming and J lost 6 bases; unmatched junction nucleotides: 8. Germline assignment: CDR1 KGHSH and CDR2 LQKENI. The chain's CDR3 is CASLTLAGGGNEQFF. CDR3 coding DNA: TGTGCCAGCTTGACCTTAGCGGGAGGGGGCAATGAGCAGTTCTTC.

As for this clone: An end of the junction does not agree with germline; a read error may underlie this. The same CDR3 arises from other DNA sequences in this sample as well. This chain connects TRBV5-4 to TRBJ2-2; TRBD2 aligns across 8 bases. The germline V gene has CDR1 SGHNT and CDR2 YYREEE (reference sequence). The CDR3 is 17 amino acids. The CDR3 sequence is CASSAPGGGVGTGELFF. CDR3 sequence (DNA): TGTGCCAGCAGTGCCCCGGGGGGGGGAGTGGGCACCGGGGAACTGTTTTTT.

CDR3 sequence reads: CAGVRWGDSYEQYF. CDR3 nucleotide sequence: TGTGCCGGAGTCCGATGGGGAGACTCCTACGAGCAGTACTTC. The chain has TRBV25-1 and TRBJ2-7; a weak D match, TRBD2 (5 bases). The V end lost 11 bases, the J end lost 0 bases, and 17 bases lay between the germline ends. Per germline, CDR1 MGHDK and CDR2 SYGVNS. The CDR3 is 14 amino acids.

V usage is TRBV19 and J usage is TRBJ2-7, with D hard to call. Germline loops: CDR1 LNHDA, CDR2 SQIVND (reference sequence). V was shortened by 0 bases and J by 5 bases, with 14 bases between the two germline ends. This CDR3 has 15 residues. CDR3 amino acids: CASSIDLGLVNEQYF. DNA of the CDR3: TGTGCCAGTAGTATAGATCTTGGGCTGGTGAACGAGCAGTACTTC.

The chain carries TRBV11-2 and TRBJ2-5; TRBD2 might be the D (5 bases). The CDR3 runs 14 residues. Looked up from germline, CDR1 is SGHAT and CDR2 is FQNNGV. The V end was cut by 2 bases, the J end by 1 base, with 8 bases between. The CDR3 coding sequence is TGTGCCAGCAGCTTATTCCGGGGCCAAGAGACCCAGTACTTC. This sequence encodes CASSLFRGQETQYF.

This clone was seen only a few times. This chain uses TRBV30 with TRBJ1-1; the D is unclear. This CDR3 has 14 residues. Deletions cut 5 bases from V and 0 bases from J, with 13 bases between. From germline, CDR1 is GTSNPN and CDR2 SVGIG (reference sequence). The DNA of the CDR3 is TGTGCCTGGGCGGTAGGCGACATGAACACTGAAGCTTTCTTT. It codes for CAWAVGDMNTEAFF. The full variable domain, rest sourced from reference TRBV30 and TRBJ1-1, is SQTIHQWPATLVQPVGSPLSLECTVEGTSNPNLYWYRQAAGRGLQLLFYSVGIGQISSEVPQNLSASRPQDRQFILSSKKLLLSDSGFYLCAWAVGDMNTEAFFGQGTRLTVV.

The rearrangement uses TRBV7-2 and TRBJ2-6; a possible D gene is TRBD2 (6 bases). Germline-derived CDR1 and CDR2 are SGHTA and FQGNSA. The CDR3 consists of 15 residues. V lost 1 base and J lost 4, with 8 bases in between. The CDR3 DNA follows: TGTGCCAGCAGCTTAGGCGGGACGGGGGCCAACGTCCTGACTTTC. It codes for CASSLGGTGANVLTF. Using reference TRBV7-2 and TRBJ2-6 for the parts outside the CDR3, the full variable domain is GAGVSQSPSNKVTEKGKDVELRCDPISGHTALYWYRQSLGQGLEFLIYFQGNSAPDKSGLPSDRFSAERTGGSVSTLTIQRTQQEDSAVYLCASSLGGTGANVLTFGAGSRLTVL.

The J gene is TRBJ1-5, the V gene TRBV18; D call uncertain. Germline V CDR1 and CDR2: KGHSH, LQKENI. The CDR3 runs 16 residues. The V and J ends lost 3 bases and 0 bases respectively, with 12 bases between them. The CDR3, as DNA: TGTGCCAGCTCACCCGACACCGACTATAGCAATCAGCCCCAGCATTTT. This encodes CASSPDTDYSNQPQHF.

The CDR3 DNA sequence: TGTGCCAGCAGTGGGGCCGGACAGGGTCCTTACGAGCAGTACTTC. As protein: CASSGAGQGPYEQYF. The chain combines TRBV27 with TRBJ2-7, with 8 bases matching TRBD1. CDR1 MNHEY and CDR2 SMNVEV come from the germline V gene (reference sequence). The length of the CDR3 is 15 residues. The V gene end was trimmed by 5 bases and the J gene end by 4 bases; junction bases not matched to a gene: 10.

The chain joins TRBV5-1 to TRBJ1-5, with D unresolved. Trimming removed 0 bases at V and 0 bases at J, with 7 bases between. CDR3 length: 15 residues. Germline CDR1 SGHRS, CDR2 YFSETQ. The CDR3 spells CASSLAGNSNQPQHF. The DNA for the CDR3 is TGCGCCAGCAGCTTGGCAGGCAATAGCAATCAGCCCCAGCATTTT.

The chain employs TRBV6-2 or TRBV6-3 and TRBJ2-1; D might be TRBD2 (6 bases). The V and J ends lost 2 bases and 10 bases respectively, with 18 bases between them. CDR1 and CDR2 (germline): MNHEY, SVGEGT. The CDR3 loop spans 15 amino acids. CDR3 nucleotides: TGTGCCAGCAGTTACGGCGGGGATCCTGTGAAGGAGCAGTTCTTC. Its protein is CASSYGGDPVKEQFF.